The 29 T cell receptor beta chains presented below share a single source sample, sequenced in a study of T cell responses to AZD1222 COVID-19 vaccine. Sequenced by immunoSEQ multiplex PCR; TCRdb stores in-frame clones only, minus some. The repertoire includes around 190,000 clones, roughly 94% of them detected once, and around 1.6% sits in the top ten. This specimen consisted of peripheral blood, obtained 28 days after the second AZD1222 dose. The receptors shown here come from an adult who received the AZD1222 COVID-19 vaccine.

CDR3 bases: TGTGCCAGCAGCTTGGAAGCTGATTACGAGCAGTACTTC. This translates into CASSLEADYEQYF. J is TRBJ2-7 and V is TRBV5-4; D unclear. Trimming left V 0 bases short and J 4 bases short, with 8 bases between. Germline values: CDR1 SGHNT, CDR2 YYREEE (reference sequence). The CDR3 is made up of 13 amino acids.

In DNA, the CDR3 is TGTGCCAGCGACGCCAACAGGGTTATGAACACTGAAGCTTTCTTT. This codes for CASDANRVMNTEAFF. J is TRBJ1-1 and V is TRBV19, with D possibly TRBD1 on 6 matching bases. V was clipped by 9 bases and J by 0 bases, with 17 bases between them. In germline, CDR1 is LNHDA, CDR2 SQIVND (reference sequence). The CDR3 has 15 residues. Variable domain in full (rest from reference TRBV19 and TRBJ1-1): DGGITQSPKYLFRKEGQNVTLSCEQNLNHDAMYWYRQDPGQGLRLIYYSQIVNDFQKGDIAEGYSVSREKKESFPLTVTSAQKNPTAFYLCASDANRVMNTEAFFGQGTRLTVV.

V gene TRBV6-4 combines with J gene TRBJ1-1; 7 nucleotides agree with TRBD1. The CDR3 spans 14 residues. Per the germline V gene, CDR1 is MRHNA and CDR2 is SNTAGT. The J segment lost 5 bases and the V segment lost 6 bases, leaving 9 bases of the junction unmatched. CDR3 residues: CASRDRGRGTEAFF. The DNA of the CDR3 is TGTGCCAGCAGGGATAGGGGGCGAGGTACTGAAGCTTTCTTT.

This rearrangement joins TRBV18 to TRBJ2-3; 11 nucleotides align to TRBD2. V lost 3 bases and J lost 5; bases outside the gene matches: 7. CDR3 length: 16 residues. CDR1 and CDR2 (germline): KGHSH, LQKENI. CDR3 coding DNA: TGTGCCAGCTCACCGTCTCTAGCGGGGGGAAGAGATACGCAGTATTTT. The encoded protein is CASSPSLAGGRDTQYF. The variable domain in full, completed from reference TRBV18 and TRBJ2-3, reads NAGVMQNPRHLVRRRGQEARLRCSPMKGHSHVYWYRQLPEEGLKFMVYLQKENIIDESGMPKERFSAEFPKEGPSILRIQQVVRGDSAAYFCASSPSLAGGRDTQYFGPGTRLTVL.

The chain employs TRBV2 and TRBJ1-5; TRBD1 is a possible D gene (5 bases). This CDR3 region has 15 residues. Germline V gene data show CDR1 as SNHLY and CDR2 as FYNNEI. The V gene lost 1 base and the J gene lost 4 bases, with 11 bases spanning the gap. The CDR3 loop reads CASSEETGGNQPQHF. CDR3 sequence (DNA): TGTGCCAGCAGTGAAGAGACGGGGGGGAATCAGCCCCAGCATTTT.

The CDR3 spells CASSYSGSTNEKLFF. The CDR3 DNA sequence: TGTGCCAGCAGTTACTCGGGTTCAACTAATGAAAAACTGTTTTTT. This sequence joins TRBV6-6 and TRBJ1-4; the D is unclear. The V end was cut by 0 bases, the J end by 0 bases, with 5 bases between. CDR1 is MNHNY and CDR2 is SVGAGI in the germline V gene (reference sequence). The CDR3 totals 15 residues.

The V gene is TRBV7-9, the J gene TRBJ2-1, with 11 bases lining up with TRBD2. Losses at the gene ends were 6 bases for V and 10 bases for J; bases not matched to a gene: 2. This CDR3 has 12 residues. Per the germline V gene, CDR1 is SEHNR and CDR2 is FQNEAQ (reference sequence). The CDR3 sequence is CASRIAGGEQFF. CDR3 in DNA: TGTGCCAGCAGGATAGCGGGAGGGGAGCAGTTCTTC. Drawing the rest from reference TRBV7-9 and TRBJ2-1, the complete variable domain is DTGVSQNPRHKITKRGQNVTFRCDPISEHNRLYWYRQTLGQGPEFLTYFQNEAQLEKSRLLSDRFSAERPKGSFSTLEIQRTEQGDSAMYLCASRIAGGEQFFGPGTRLTVL.

The chain couples TRBV12-3 or TRBV12-4 to TRBJ1-1; the D gene is possibly TRBD1 (5 bases). CDR3 length: 13 amino acids. V dropped 8 bases and J dropped 6 bases, with 16 bases sitting between them. The CDR3 loop is CASSTWVQAEAFF. CDR3 in DNA: TGTGCCAGCTCAACCTGGGTACAGGCTGAAGCTTTCTTT.

This clone came up once. This chain joins TRBV2 and TRBJ2-7; TRBD2 agrees at 7 bases. Trimming cost V 6 bases and J 2 bases; bases outside gene matches: 7. This CDR3 has 14 amino acids. CDR1 SNHLY and CDR2 FYNNEI come from the germline V gene. DNA for the CDR3: TGTGCCAGCAGGTCCGAGCGGGATGCCTACGAGCAGTACTTC. This sequence encodes CASRSERDAYEQYF.

CDR3 residues: CASSELSRAGNTIYF. CDR3 nucleotide sequence: TGTGCCAGCAGTGAACTATCTAGGGCTGGAAACACCATATATTTT. The J gene is TRBJ1-3, the V gene TRBV2; D unresolved. V lost 2 bases, J lost 2 bases, and 10 bases lay in between. Germline V gene data show CDR1 as SNHLY and CDR2 as FYNNEI. CDR3 length: 15 amino acids.

The CDR3 here is CASSWGSFYGYTF. The CDR3, as DNA: TGTGCCAGCAGCTGGGGGTCTTTCTATGGCTACACCTTC. V is TRBV14 and J is TRBJ1-2; D is perhaps TRBD1 (5 bases). The CDR3 is made up of 13 amino acids. V was clipped by 5 bases and J by 4 bases, with 11 bases between them. The germline CDR1 and CDR2 sequences are SGHDN and FVKESK.

The chain links TRBV7-9 to TRBJ2-1; D is undetermined. This CDR3 is 12 amino acids long. V was shortened by 5 bases and J by 7 bases, with 9 bases between the two germline ends. The germline gives CDR1 SEHNR, CDR2 FQNEAQ (reference sequence). CDR3 sequence (DNA): TGTGCCAGCAGCCAGGACGGGAATGAGCAGTTCTTC. Protein: CASSQDGNEQFF.

The chain is built from TRBV4-1 and TRBJ1-1; a possible D gene is TRBD1 (5 bases). V lost 0 bases to trimming and J lost 5 bases, with 13 bases between them. The CDR3 sequence is 15 residues long. The V gene's germline CDR1 is MGHRA and CDR2 YSYEKL. The CDR3 loop reads CASSQDYAGRTEAFF. The CDR3 region has the DNA TGCGCCAGCAGCCAAGATTACGCAGGGAGGACTGAAGCTTTCTTT.

The chain uses TRBV12-5 and TRBJ1-2; D perhaps matches TRBD1 (6 bases). Between the trimmed V and J ends, which lost 5 bases and 4 bases, there was a span of 20 bases. This CDR3 comprises 16 residues. Germline CDR1 and CDR2: LGHNT and FRNRAP. CDR3 residues: CASGPSPRGRAYGYTF. The CDR3 nucleotides read TGTGCTAGTGGTCCTTCCCCCAGGGGAAGGGCCTATGGCTACACCTTC. The full variable domain, with the rest looked up from reference TRBV12-5 and TRBJ1-2, is DARVTQTPRHKVTEMGQEVTMRCQPILGHNTVFWYRQTMMQGLELLAYFRNRAPLDDSGMPKDRFSAEMPDATLATLKIQPSEPRDSAVYFCASGPSPRGRAYGYTFGSGTRLTVV.

The chain joins TRBV7-9 to TRBJ2-7; possibly TRBD2 for D (5 bases). The germline V gene has CDR1 SEHNR and CDR2 FQNEAQ (reference sequence). The CDR3 runs to 12 residues. V lost 3 bases, J lost 6 bases, and 9 bases lay in between. In DNA form, the CDR3 reads TGTGCCAGCAGCTTGGAGGTGAGCGAGCAGTACTTC. Its translation: CASSLEVSEQYF.

This sequence joins TRBV19 and TRBJ2-3, with TRBD2 matching over 7 bases. The ends lost 5 bases at V and 2 bases at J; junction bases unmatched: 7. Germline CDR1 reads LNHDA; CDR2 reads SQIVND (reference sequence). The length of the CDR3 is 15 residues. CDR3: CASSLADVLTDTQYF. The CDR3 DNA follows: TGTGCCAGTAGTCTAGCGGATGTACTCACAGATACGCAGTATTTT.

This rearrangement joins TRBV27 to TRBJ2-7, with no clear D. V dropped 4 bases and J dropped 1 base, with 5 bases sitting between them. This CDR3 region has 12 residues. Per germline, CDR1 MNHEY and CDR2 SMNVEV (reference sequence). This chain's CDR3 is CASSSVSYEQYF. The CDR3 nucleotides are TGTGCCAGCAGTTCTGTTTCCTACGAGCAGTACTTC.

The rearrangement links TRBV27 to TRBJ2-7; tentatively, D is TRBD2 (6 bases). There are 15 residues in the CDR3. Trimming shortened V by 3 bases and J by 4 bases, and 16 bases separated the two germline ends. In germline, CDR1 is MNHEY, CDR2 SMNVEV (reference sequence). The CDR3 sequence is CASSFRRSGTYEQYF. CDR3 in DNA: TGTGCCAGCAGTTTCAGACGCTCGGGGACTTACGAGCAGTACTTC.

This sequence joins TRBV5-3 and TRBJ2-7; D not certain. TRBV5-3 is classed as an ORF, of uncertain function. V lost 4 bases and J 8 bases, leaving 10 bases between the germline ends. The CDR3 is made up of 11 amino acids. DNA of the CDR3: TGTGCCAGAAGCCTGGGTGGCAAGCAGTACTTC. This translates into CARSLGGKQYF.

The chain joins TRBV2 to TRBJ2-1, with D maybe TRBD1 (6 bases). The V end was cut by 7 bases, the J end by 8 bases, with 18 bases between. The germline V gene has CDR1 SNHLY and CDR2 FYNNEI. The CDR3 has 14 amino acids. CDR3 protein: CASTPLRTVDEQFF. The DNA for the CDR3 is TGTGCCAGCACCCCTTTAAGGACAGTAGATGAGCAGTTCTTC.

The chain uses TRBV15 and TRBJ1-6; 7 nucleotides match TRBD1. Looked up from germline, CDR1 is LNHNV and CDR2 is YYDKDF (reference sequence). With V trimmed by 3 bases and J by 6 bases, 2 bases remained unmatched. CDR3 length: 14 residues. The CDR3 DNA follows: TGTGCCACCAGCAGGGACAGGAGTAATTCACCCCTCCACTTT. Amino acids: CATSRDRSNSPLHF.

This clone was seen only once. V is TRBV18 and J is TRBJ1-1; possibly TRBD1 for D (6 bases). From germline, CDR1 is KGHSH and CDR2 LQKENI. The CDR3 is made up of 13 amino acids. With 6 bases removed from V and 6 bases from J, the gap between germline ends came to 14 bases. In nucleotides, the CDR3 is TGTGCCAGCTCCCCTACAGGGAATCCTGAAGCTTTCTTT. Translation: CASSPTGNPEAFF.

A few counts support this clone. The chain employs TRBV19 and TRBJ1-1, with 9 bases identical to TRBD1. The length of the CDR3 is 14 residues. V gave up 7 bases and J gave up 7 bases; unmatched junction bases: 10. The germline gives CDR1 LNHDA, CDR2 SQIVND (reference sequence). CDR3 residues: CASNSGQGIGEAFF. Written as DNA, the CDR3 is TGTGCCAGTAACAGTGGACAGGGGATTGGTGAAGCTTTCTTT.

The chain has TRBV30 and TRBJ2-7; 8 bases align to TRBD1. The CDR3 has 13 residues. The germline CDR1 and CDR2 sequences are GTSNPN and SVGIG (reference sequence). V lost 7 bases and J lost 3; bases outside the gene matches: 8. The CDR3 loop is CALLTGQDYEQYF. The DNA for the CDR3 is TGTGCCTTATTAACGGGACAGGACTACGAGCAGTACTTC. Full variable domain (remainder filled in from reference TRBV30 and TRBJ2-7): SQTIHQWPATLVQPVGSPLSLECTVEGTSNPNLYWYRQAAGRGLQLLFYSVGIGQISSEVPQNLSASRPQDRQFILSSKKLLLSDSGFYLCALLTGQDYEQYFGPGTRLTVT.

The chain couples TRBV18 to TRBJ2-7; no clear D gene. The CDR3 runs 12 residues. Germline CDR1 is KGHSH and CDR2 is LQKENI. V was shortened by 2 bases and J by 4 bases, with 6 bases between the two germline ends. The CDR3 is CASSPRQYEQYF. CDR3 in DNA: TGTGCCAGCTCACCAAGACAATACGAGCAGTACTTC.

In this sample, this clone turned up once. The chain combines TRBV12-3 or TRBV12-4 with TRBJ2-1; D not resolved. V shed 5 bases and J shed 6 bases, with 8 bases lying between them. The CDR3 runs to 12 residues. The CDR3 DNA sequence: TGTGCCAGCAGTCTTAGCCTCAATGAGCAGTTCTTC. This translates into CASSLSLNEQFF.

The chain has TRBV6-4 and TRBJ2-1, with D unclear. The V end was cut by 3 bases, the J end by 6 bases, with 9 bases between. Per the germline V gene, CDR1 is MRHNA and CDR2 is SNTAGT. The CDR3 consists of 13 residues. The CDR3 reads CASSEVTGNEQFF. CDR3 DNA sequence: TGTGCCAGCAGTGAGGTTACTGGCAATGAGCAGTTCTTC.

The chain carries TRBV28 and TRBJ1-2, with D unresolved. This CDR3 has 13 amino acids. Germline lookup yields CDR1 MDHEN and CDR2 SYDVKM. V dropped 5 bases and J dropped 1 base, with 8 bases sitting between them. The CDR3 here is CASSPPDNYGYTF. The CDR3 DNA reads as TGTGCCAGCAGTCCACCCGATAACTATGGCTACACCTTC.

V and J are TRBV6-4 and TRBJ1-5, with D tentatively TRBD1 (6 bases). CDR3 length: 13 residues. Per the germline V gene, CDR1 is MRHNA and CDR2 is SNTAGT. Trimming took off 4 bases at V and 4 bases at J, with 8 bases between the two ends. The CDR3 loop reads CASSGQENQPQHF. In DNA, the CDR3 is TGTGCCAGCAGTGGACAGGAGAATCAGCCCCAGCATTTT.